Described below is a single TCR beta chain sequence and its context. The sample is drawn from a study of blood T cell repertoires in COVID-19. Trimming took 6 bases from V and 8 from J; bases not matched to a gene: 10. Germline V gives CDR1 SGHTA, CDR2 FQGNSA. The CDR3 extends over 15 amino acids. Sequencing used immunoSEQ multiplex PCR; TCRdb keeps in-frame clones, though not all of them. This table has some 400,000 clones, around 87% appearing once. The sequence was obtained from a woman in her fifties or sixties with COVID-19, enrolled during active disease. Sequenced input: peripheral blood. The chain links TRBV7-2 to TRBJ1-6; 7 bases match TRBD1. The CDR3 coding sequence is TGTGCCAGCAGTTATCAACAGGGGAAGTATTCACCCCTCCACTTT. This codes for CASSYQQGKYSPLHF.